Listed here is a single T cell receptor beta chain. It has no known antigen specificity. Per-base quality was not reported, and no clone a single base away is much larger than it. The V end loses 3 bases and the J end loses 6 bases, and a stretch of 14 bases separates them. The CDR3 runs 13 amino acids, cysteine and phenylalanine included. The read is trimmed to its CDR3 DNA, 39 bases read in frame from base 1. Sequences SQVTM (CDR1) and ANQGSEA (CDR2) are obtained from the germline V gene. The data were obtained in a study of cytomegalovirus exposure and HLA in healthy donors (dated by TCRdb to about 2017). Turning to the overall study: An earlier analysis of approximately 640 of the donors reported about 290 Gb of sequence data and around 120 million unique TCR beta sequences from around 200 million T cells. An early release covering roughly 640 HLA-typed donors comprised about 310 gigabases of sequencing data and around 80 million unique TCR sequences. Among the roughly 390 genotyped donors, around 79% belonged to the genetic ancestry cluster associated with self-reported Caucasian donors. The study aimed to test whether signatures of past pathogen exposure could be identified by cataloging public T cell receptors. The study used immunosequencing to profile the T cell repertoires of approximately 690 subjects and linked those repertoires to cytomegalovirus serostatus. Along with the roughly 710-subject first cohort, a separate validation cohort of over a hundred different subjects was used. To predict cytomegalovirus infection status, the study brought together high-throughput TCR immunosequencing, statistical association of individual TCRs with disease status, and machine learning. In a later analysis, previously published TCR beta repertoires from hundreds of donors were re-analyzed and high-resolution HLA genotyping was added so that TCR occurrence patterns could be studied. Rather than drawing on any new phenotypic data, the later analysis identified candidate immune exposures from TCR beta sequences and the way those sequences occurred across donors. An earlier analysis of several hundred of the donors applied high-throughput TCR beta sequencing to assess whether each TCR beta V gene segment acted as functional or pseudogenic. Donor age, sex, ethnicity and CMV serostatus were compiled alongside the repertoire data. A later genetic analysis used genome-wide SNP genotypes for about 55% of the 666 donors, treating that subset as a discovery cohort. Every repertoire in the discovery cohort had been generated on one and the same sequencing platform. HLA typing included class I and class II loci at four-digit resolution. The number of typed donors differed by locus: roughly 629-630 for A, B, C, DRB1 and DQB1; approximately 530 for DQA1; approximately 600 for DPA1; and some 430 for DPB1. Roughly five DR-DQ haplotypes were handled as single units for association and clustering, since linkage in the cohort was strong. Across approximately 420 genotyped donors of the cohort, an average of approximately 220,000 unique TCR beta nucleotide sequences per donor were sequenced, and roughly 18% of those sequences were non-productive.

Receptors were amplified or captured by the immunoSEQ multiplex PCR assay. For the multiplex PCR, a mixture combining 60 forward primers for TCR Vbeta segments and 13 reverse primers for TCR Jbeta segments was used. A multiplex PCR assay on genomic DNA amplified the CDR3 region of rearranged TCR beta genes. The Illumina HiSeq System was used to sequence the amplified TCR beta libraries as 87-base-pair reads. Regarding the original processing steps: A later analysis counted 75 million to 100 million unique TCR beta chains across the approximately 700 repertoires, and 9.5 million to 11 million of these chains were shared by at least two donors. Raw reads were error-corrected and collapsed into unique sequences with a nearest-neighbor algorithm that merged closely related sequences to remove PCR and sequencing errors. V, D and J gene segments were assigned by aligning CDR3 sequences to IMGT reference sequences. For a sequence to be retained, a match of at least six nucleotides to both a V gene segment and a J gene segment was required. Rearrangements were called productive when the CDR3 lacked stop codons and stayed in frame with V and J; all others were non-productive. CDR3 was defined by IMGT convention, running from the second conserved V-encoded cysteine to the conserved J-encoded phenylalanine. In an earlier analysis of roughly 610 of the donors, sequences lacking an unambiguous match to a single V gene segment were excluded. In an earlier analysis of 500 to 750 of the donors, V segments were called functional above 56.7% productive rearrangements and were called segregating when the between-donor standard deviation exceeded 5%. A statistical classification framework was built to diagnose cytomegalovirus status from the catalog of TCR beta chain sequences. A later analysis assigned V and J genes by comparing TCR nucleotide sequences with IMGT/GENE-DB human TR gene sequences. In a later analysis, CDR3 sequences and most-parsimonious VDJ recombination scenarios were assigned using the TCRdist pipeline. In a later analysis, each TCR beta chain was defined by its CDR3 amino acid sequence together with its V-gene family, and reads without a unique V-gene family were excluded. As a way to deal with suspected cross-contamination and a sequencing artifact, a later analysis dropped hundreds of nucleotide sequences that were highly shared and had low generation probability. In a later analysis, a clonal expansion index was calculated for each public chain from normalized within-repertoire ranks of inferred template counts. A later analysis computed generation probabilities with a VDJ recombination model fitted to out-of-frame rearrangements, and checked the results against IGoR. In a later analysis, hypergeometric tests were used to score TCR-TCR, TCR-HLA and TCR-CMV co-occurrence, with a repertoire-size bias correction applied to TCR pairs. False discovery rates were estimated in a later analysis by permuting HLA or CMV assignments 20 times. A later analysis grouped co-occurring TCRs with DBSCAN, adding TCRdist sequence similarity when clustering within HLA-allele-positive subsets. For co-occurrence clustering, repertoires with fewer than 30,000 or more than 120,000 public chains were excluded, along with four to six repertoires with anomalous nucleotide sharing. Not all clones reach the TCRdb copy of this immuneACCESS table, which keeps in-frame sequences only. Checked studies attribute under half of the gap to unresolved V genes and leave the rest unexplained. The V and J calls and clone size come from that table; D and trimming were worked out from the DNA. The table for this sample lists roughly 180,000 clones; over 80% of them were counted only once. Jointly, the top ten make up 1.5% of the sample.

What the study reported, not specific to this receptor: The earlier analysis of approximately 540 of the donors excluded around 17 rarely observed V segments, including chromosome 9 orphons, because counts were too low. Assigning TCR associations to individual alleles was difficult when HLA alleles, especially DR and DQ, strongly co-occurred. A further reported finding was that TCR beta sequences accurately predicted the HLA-A and HLA-B alleles for most subjects in the first cohort. In both the original and validation cohorts, the classifier was reported to diagnose cytomegalovirus status with high specificity and sensitivity. Some IMGT-functional V segments, including TRBV6-2 and TRBV6-3, could not be distinguished by the 87-base-pair reads and were therefore excluded. Across donors, most TCR sequences were observed very rarely, whereas some public TCRs were present in many individuals. In a later analysis, HLA-associated TCR beta chains showed more clonal expansion and lower generation probabilities than non-associated chains that were equally common. It was suggested by the authors that the approach could potentially be generalized to other disease states and immunological phenotypes. A later analysis reported that several top co-occurrence clusters appeared linked to parvovirus B19, influenza, CMV and Epstein-Barr virus. According to a later analysis, TCR association rates differed among HLA loci, with DRB1 alleles showing the most associated TCRs and HLA-C alleles showing the fewest. Linkage disequilibrium might explain the correlated functional status among segregating V segments, but an unknown experimental factor could not be ruled out. An association between a missense DCLRE1C variant and V-gene and J-gene trimming of TCR beta chains was found in a later genetic analysis and replicated in an independent cohort. A later genetic analysis reported fewer N-insertions in productive TCRs among donors in an Asian-associated ancestry cluster than the roughly 700-donor mean. At a false discovery rate of 0.05, a later analysis linked around 17,000 TCR beta sequences to specific HLA alleles. The only immune exposure information available for the cohort was CMV serostatus. Three of the identified cytomegalovirus-associated TCR beta chains were confirmed in vitro to be specific for cytomegalovirus antigens. The study gave a list of about 150 TCR beta chains associated with cytomegalovirus. The sequencing pipeline was judged likely to have produced a cluster of highly shared sequence variants as a technical artifact. A later analysis found that most CMV-associated TCR beta chains appeared HLA-restricted, with HLA associations seemingly driven largely by CMV exposure. In an earlier analysis of 500 to 650 of the donors, most TCR beta V segments appeared in productive rearrangements about 87% or about 30% of the time, broadly matching IMGT annotations. The cohort was sequenced for TCR beta chains only, and without alpha or paired-chain data the features that could be detected were limited. Because some donors lacked HLA typing at each locus, the association tests relied only on the typed subset. Presence/absence analyses assumed roughly uniform sequencing depth across donors, an assumption that may not hold.

In total, around 600 healthy bone marrow donors made up the cohort. All cohort members were sampled while nominally healthy, although unrecorded immune exposures were likely present. The donor was CMV seronegative and belonged to the group of 320 or so seronegative cohort members. A peripheral blood sample was provided by each donor, and peripheral blood mononuclear cells were used for TCR beta sequencing. Genomic DNA was extracted from the blood cell samples with the Qiagen DNeasy Blood Extraction Kit. Source material: PBMCs. Here the chain combines TRBV29-1 and TRBJ1-2, with a weak D call of TRBD1 (6 bases match). This TCR came from a man aged 40-49 years in good health and CMV-seronegative. The DNA reads TGCAGCGTTGACTACAGGGACGAGGATGGCTACACCTTC. The resulting protein is CSVDYRDEDGYTF.